This TCR beta chain is from a study of T cells in narcolepsy. Study-level findings and limits: In some patient and control memory CD4+ samples, autoreactive clones were absent. Same-patient CSF and blood CD4+ T cell clonotypes included HCRT-specific and TRIB2-specific autoreactive ones. Blood of same and different patients, but not healthy controls, reportedly held recurring autoreactive clonotypes.

Clones were read by immunoSEQ multiplex PCR, and TCRdb kept only the in-frame ones, dropping some. The repertoire consists of 25,000 to 30,000 clones, with 79% occurring once and the leading ten covering 6.6%. Concerning this clone itself: Antigen: not known.

The V gene's germline CDR1 is KGHSH and CDR2 LQKENI. Trimming removed 3 bases at V and 0 bases at J, with 11 bases between. This CDR3 has 16 residues. The sequence came from a human donor in good health. The sequenced sample was memory (CD45RA-) CD4+ T cells from blood. The V gene is TRBV18, the J gene TRBJ2-2, with D unclear. In nucleotides, the CDR3 is TGTGCCAGCTCACCCCAGCCCTCTACGAACACCGGGGAGCTGTTTTTT. This translates into CASSPQPSTNTGELFF.